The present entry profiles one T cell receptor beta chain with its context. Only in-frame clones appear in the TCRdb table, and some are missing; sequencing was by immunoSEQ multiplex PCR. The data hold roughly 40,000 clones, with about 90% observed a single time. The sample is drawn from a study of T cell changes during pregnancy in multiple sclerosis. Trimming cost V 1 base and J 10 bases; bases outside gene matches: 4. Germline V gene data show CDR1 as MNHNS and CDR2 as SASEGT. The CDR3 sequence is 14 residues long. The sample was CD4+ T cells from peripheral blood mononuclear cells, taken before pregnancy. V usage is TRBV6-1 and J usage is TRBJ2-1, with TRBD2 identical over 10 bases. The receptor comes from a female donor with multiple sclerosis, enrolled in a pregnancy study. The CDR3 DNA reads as TGTGCCAGCAGTGAAGAAGCGGGGGGGCGGGAGCAGTTCTTC. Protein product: CASSEEAGGREQFF.